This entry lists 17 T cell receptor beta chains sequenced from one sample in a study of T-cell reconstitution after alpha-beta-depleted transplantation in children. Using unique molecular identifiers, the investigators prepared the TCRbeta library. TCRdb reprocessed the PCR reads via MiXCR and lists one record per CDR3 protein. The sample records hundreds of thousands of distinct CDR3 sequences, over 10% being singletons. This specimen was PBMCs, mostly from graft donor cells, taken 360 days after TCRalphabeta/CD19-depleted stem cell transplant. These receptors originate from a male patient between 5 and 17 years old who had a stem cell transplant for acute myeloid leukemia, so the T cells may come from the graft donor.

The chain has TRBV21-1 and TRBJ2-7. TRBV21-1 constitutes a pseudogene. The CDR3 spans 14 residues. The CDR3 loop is CASSPNGSSYEQYF. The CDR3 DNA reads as TGTGCCAGCAGCCCCAACGGGAGCTCCTACGAGCAGTACTTC.

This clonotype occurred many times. The CDR3 DNA reads as TGCAGTGCCCCGGGACCTGGTTCCGTCGAGCAGTACTTC. It codes for CSAPGPGSVEQYF. The chain couples TRBV20-1 to TRBJ2-7, with D possibly called TRBD1 or TRBD2 (5 bases each). This CDR3 is built from 13 residues. CDR1 and CDR2 (germline): DFQATT, SNEGSKA (reference sequence). V was pared by 6 bases and J by 6 bases, with 18 bases between.

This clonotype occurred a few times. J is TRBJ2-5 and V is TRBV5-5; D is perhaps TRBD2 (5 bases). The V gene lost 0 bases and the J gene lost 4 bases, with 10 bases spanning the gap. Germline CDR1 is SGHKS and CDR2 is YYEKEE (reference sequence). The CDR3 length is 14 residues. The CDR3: CASSLVVRGETQYF. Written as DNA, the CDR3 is TGTGCCAGCAGCTTGGTGGTTCGGGGAGAGACCCAGTACTTC.

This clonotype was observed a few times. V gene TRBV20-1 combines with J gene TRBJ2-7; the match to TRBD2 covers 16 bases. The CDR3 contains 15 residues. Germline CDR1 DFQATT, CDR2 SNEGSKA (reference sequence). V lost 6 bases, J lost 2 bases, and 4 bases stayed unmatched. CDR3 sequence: CSAGTSGRVTYEQYF. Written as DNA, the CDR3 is TGCAGTGCCGGGACTAGCGGGAGGGTTACCTACGAGCAGTACTTC.

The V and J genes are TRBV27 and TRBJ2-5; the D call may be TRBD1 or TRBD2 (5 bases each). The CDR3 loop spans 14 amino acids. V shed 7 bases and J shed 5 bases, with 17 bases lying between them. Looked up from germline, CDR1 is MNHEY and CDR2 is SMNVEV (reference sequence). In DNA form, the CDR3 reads TGTGCCAGCACGCCGACCCTAGGGACGGAGACCCAGTACTTC. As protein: CASTPTLGTETQYF.

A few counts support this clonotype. The CDR3 DNA follows: TGTGCCAGCAGCGGGGGGTTTTCAAATGAGCAGTTCTTC. This codes for CASSGGFSNEQFF. The chain combines TRBV9 with TRBJ2-1; either TRBD1 or TRBD2 may fit D (5 bases each). The CDR3 sequence is 13 residues long. Germline V gives CDR1 SGDLS, CDR2 YYNGEE. V dropped 3 bases and J dropped 7 bases, with 11 bases sitting between them.

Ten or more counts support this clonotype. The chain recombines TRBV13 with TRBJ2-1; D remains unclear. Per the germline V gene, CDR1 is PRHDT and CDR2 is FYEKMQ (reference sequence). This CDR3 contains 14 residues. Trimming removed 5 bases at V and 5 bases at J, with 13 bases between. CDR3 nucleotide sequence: TGTGCCAGCAGCCCTGTGGCTTCCCACAATGAGCAGTTCTTC. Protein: CASSPVASHNEQFF.

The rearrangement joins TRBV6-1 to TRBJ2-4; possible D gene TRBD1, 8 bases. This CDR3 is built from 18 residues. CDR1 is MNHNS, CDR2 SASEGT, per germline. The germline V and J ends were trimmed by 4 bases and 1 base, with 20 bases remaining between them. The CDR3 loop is CASSGGQGGGSAKNIQYF. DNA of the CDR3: TGTGCCAGCAGTGGAGGACAGGGAGGGGGTTCGGCCAAAAACATTCAGTACTTC.

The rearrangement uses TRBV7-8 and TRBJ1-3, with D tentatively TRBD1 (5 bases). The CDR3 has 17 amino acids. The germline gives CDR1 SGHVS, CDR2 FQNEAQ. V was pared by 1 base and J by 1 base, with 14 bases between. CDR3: CASSLGGDLGSGNTIYF. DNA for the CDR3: TGTGCCAGCAGCTTAGGAGGGGATCTAGGGTCTGGAAACACCATATATTTT.

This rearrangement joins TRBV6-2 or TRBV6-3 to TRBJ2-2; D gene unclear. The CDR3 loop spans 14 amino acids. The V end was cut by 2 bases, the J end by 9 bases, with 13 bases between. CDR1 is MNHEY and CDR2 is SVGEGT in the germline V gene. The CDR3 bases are TGTGCCAGCAGTTACGGGCCAGGAATCCGGGAGCTGTTTTTT. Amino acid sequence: CASSYGPGIRELFF.

The CDR3 reads CSARVAGVGYEQYF. Here the CDR3 DNA reads TGCAGTGCTAGAGTGGCGGGAGTAGGGTACGAGCAGTACTTC. The chain is built from TRBV20-1 and TRBJ2-7; 7 nucleotides align to TRBD2. J was trimmed by 4 bases and V by 1 base; bases with no gene match: 7. Looked up from germline, CDR1 is DFQATT and CDR2 is SNEGSKA (reference sequence). The CDR3 is 14 amino acids.

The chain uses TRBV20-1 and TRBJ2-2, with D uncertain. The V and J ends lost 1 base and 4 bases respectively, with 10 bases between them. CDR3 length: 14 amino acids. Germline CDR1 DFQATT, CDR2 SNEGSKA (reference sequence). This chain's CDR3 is CSARVAYGTGELFF. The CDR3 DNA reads TGCAGTGCTAGAGTGGCGTACGGCACCGGGGAGCTGTTTTTT.

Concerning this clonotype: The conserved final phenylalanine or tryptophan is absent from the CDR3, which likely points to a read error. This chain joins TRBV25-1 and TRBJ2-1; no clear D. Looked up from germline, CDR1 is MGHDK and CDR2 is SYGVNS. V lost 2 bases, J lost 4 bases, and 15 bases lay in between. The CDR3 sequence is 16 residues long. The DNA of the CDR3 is TGTGCCAGCAGTGAAATTGGGCCTGTGTCGTACAATGAGCAGTTCTCC. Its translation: CASSEIGPVSYNEQFS.

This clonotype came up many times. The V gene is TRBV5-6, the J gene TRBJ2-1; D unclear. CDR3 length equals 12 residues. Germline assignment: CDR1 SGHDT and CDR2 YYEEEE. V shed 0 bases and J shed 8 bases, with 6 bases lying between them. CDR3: CASSLDDYEQFF. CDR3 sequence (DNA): TGTGCCAGCAGCTTGGACGACTATGAGCAGTTCTTC.

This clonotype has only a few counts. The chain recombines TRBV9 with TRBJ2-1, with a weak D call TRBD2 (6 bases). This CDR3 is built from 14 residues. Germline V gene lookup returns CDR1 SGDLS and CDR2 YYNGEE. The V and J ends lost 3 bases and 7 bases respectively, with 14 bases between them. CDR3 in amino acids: CASSAHGGPNEQFF. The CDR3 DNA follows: TGTGCCAGCAGCGCCCATGGAGGGCCTAATGAGCAGTTCTTC.

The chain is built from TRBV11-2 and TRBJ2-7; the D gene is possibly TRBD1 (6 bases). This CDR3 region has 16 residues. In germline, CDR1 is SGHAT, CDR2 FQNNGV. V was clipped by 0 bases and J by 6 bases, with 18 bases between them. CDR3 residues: CASSLDQDRDSVEQYF. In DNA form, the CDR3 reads TGTGCCAGCAGCTTAGATCAGGACAGAGACTCCGTCGAGCAGTACTTC.

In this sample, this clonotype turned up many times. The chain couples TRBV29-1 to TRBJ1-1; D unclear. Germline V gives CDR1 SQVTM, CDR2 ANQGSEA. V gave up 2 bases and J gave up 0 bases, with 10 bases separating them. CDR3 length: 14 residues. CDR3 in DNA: TGCAGCGTTGAAAACGCTGGACTGAACACTGAAGCTTTCTTT. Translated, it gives CSVENAGLNTEAFF.